The TCR beta chain under discussion was sequenced for a study of pediatric ulcerative colitis. Study-wide findings and caveats: Repertoires came from total lymphocyte DNA, so rare subsets like regulatory T cells may be missed. All ulcerative colitis patients, but no controls, carried a couple of rectal clonotypes. Substantially fewer templates came from a couple of patients' blood samples.

This clone was observed once. The antigen is not known. Germline loops: CDR1 GTSNPN, CDR2 SVGIG (reference sequence). This CDR3 has 15 residues. Trimming removed 0 bases from V and 3 bases from J; junction bases left unmatched: 4. Produced via immunoSEQ multiplex PCR; TCRdb's table is partial and in-frame only. The table records approximately 60,000 clones, about nine tenths of them present only once. The receptor's source is a boy aged 10-17 years with severe ulcerative colitis. Sample: blood. The V call is TRBV30, the J call TRBJ2-1, with TRBD2 matching 8 bases. The CDR3 nucleotides read TGTGCCTGGAGTGTACACAGCGGGAGCTACAATGAGCAGTTCTTC. This encodes CAWSVHSGSYNEQFF.